This is a list of T cell receptor beta chains from one sample in a study of T cell changes during pregnancy in multiple sclerosis. Sequencing was performed with immunoSEQ multiplex PCR; in TCRdb, only in-frame clones are kept and a portion is missing. The sample lists tens of thousands of clones; around 90% were seen once. Here the sequenced sample was CD4+ T cells from peripheral blood mononuclear cells, taken after pregnancy. The source is a female donor in good health, enrolled as a control in a pregnancy study. The CDR3 runs from the conserved cysteine through the conserved F or W. Each record gives: clone size, V gene, J gene, D gene, CDR3 DNA, CDR3 protein. A D gene is named only where the DNA matches it firmly. Clone size, where shown, is once, few, many, or a class for clones that have expanded.

>few|TRBV1|TRBJ1-4|-
TGCACCAGCAGCCAAGACCCTGGACAGGGAGGGTTTTCAACTAATGAAAAACTGTTTTTT
CTSSQDPGQGGFSTNEKLFF
>-|TRBV6-1|TRBJ2-1|TRBD2
TGTGCCAGCAGTGTACTAGCGGGAGAGGGTGAGCAGTTCTTC
CASSVLAGEGEQFF
>-|TRBV7-2|TRBJ1-4|-
TGTGCCAGCAGCCCTGCCGGAGCAACTAATGAAAAACTGTTTTTT
CASSPAGATNEKLFF
>once|TRBV15|TRBJ2-7|TRBD2
TGTGCCACCAGCAGAGCACGACTAGCGGGACGCAACGAGCAGTACTTC
CATSRARLAGRNEQYF
>-|TRBV19|TRBJ2-3|TRBD1
TGTGCCAGTAGTAGACAGGGGTGGTCAGATACGCAGTATTTT
CASSRQGWSDTQYF
>-|TRBV18|TRBJ2-1|-
TGTGCCAGCTCACCACCCTTGCAGGGCTACAATGAGCAGTTCTTC
CASSPPLQGYNEQFF
>-|TRBV6-1|TRBJ1-2|-
TGTGCCAGCAGTGAAGTTGCGGGGACGCTCCCCTATGGCTACACCTTC
CASSEVAGTLPYGYTF
>-|TRBV7-8|TRBJ1-5|TRBD1
TGTGCCAGCAGCCTGGACAGGGGAGGCCAGCCCCAGCATTTT
CASSLDRGGQPQHF
>-|TRBV1|TRBJ2-7|-
TGCACCAGCAGCCAAGATTCCGAGGACAACTCCTACGAGCAGTACTTC
CTSSQDSEDNSYEQYF
>-|TRBV19|TRBJ2-1|TRBD2
TGTGCCAGTGCCGGCGGGAGGGCCACCTACAATGAGCAGTTCTTC
CASAGGRATYNEQFF
>-|TRBV6-5|TRBJ2-3|TRBD2
TGTGCCAGCAGTTTACTAGCGGGAGGAGGTGAAACGCAGTATTTT
CASSLLAGGGETQYF
>-|TRBV7-9|TRBJ2-3|-
TGTGCCAGCAGCTTTCCCGGGGGTGGCACAGATACGCAGTATTTT
CASSFPGGGTDTQYF
>-|TRBV6-5|TRBJ2-7|-
TGTGCCAGCAGTTACTCGGGAATGGGGGGCTACGAGCAGTACTTC
CASSYSGMGGYEQYF
>few|TRBV6-1|TRBJ2-3|-
TGTGCCAGCAGCCCTTGGGGCGTTGGGACAGATACGCAGTATTTT
CASSPWGVGTDTQYF
>-|TRBV5-1|TRBJ1-3|-
TGCGCCAGCAGCCAGACCCAGGGGCGAAACACCATATATTTT
CASSQTQGRNTIYF
>-|TRBV11-2|TRBJ2-3|-
TGTGCCAGCAGCTTAGACGGACTTCACTCTAGCACAGATACGCAGTATTTT
CASSLDGLHSSTDTQYF
>-|TRBV6-1|TRBJ1-5|-
TGTGCCAGCAGTGAAGCAGGGGCCCTCCCTTCAGTGTCCCAGCATTTT
CASSEAGALPSVSQHF
>-|TRBV28|TRBJ1-1|TRBD1
TGTGCCAGCAGTTCCCCGACAGGGGTCGGATTAATGGCTTTCTTT
CASSSPTGVGLMAFF
>-|TRBV29-1|TRBJ2-1|-
TGCAGCGTCCGAAGTACCACAGGGAGACCGGTATCGGGTGAGCAGTTCTTC
CSVRSTTGRPVSGEQFF
>-|TRBV19|TRBJ1-5|TRBD1
TGTGCCACCCACGCGGGACAGGGTAGACAGCCCCAGCATTTT
CATHAGQGRQPQHF
>-|TRBV18|TRBJ1-2|TRBD1
TGTGCCAGCTCACAGACAGGGAACTATGGCTACACCTTC
CASSQTGNYGYTF
>-|TRBV7-6|TRBJ1-1|TRBD1
TGTGCCAGCAGCCGATCGAATCCGGGACAGGGGACTGAAGCTTTCTTT
CASSRSNPGQGTEAFF
>-|TRBV7-5|TRBJ1-1|-
TGTGCCAGAAGCTTAGGATGGGGGAGGACTGAAGCTTTCTTT
CARSLGWGRTEAFF
>-|TRBV6-5|TRBJ1-2|-
TGTGCCAGCAGTTATAATCCCAGGGGCGGCTACACCTTC
CASSYNPRGGYTF
>-|TRBV2|TRBJ2-1|TRBD2
TGTGCCAGCAGTTCGGGCGGGGGGAATGAGCAGTTCTTC
CASSSGGGNEQFF
>-|TRBV2|TRBJ1-3|-
TGTGCCAGCAGTGGGTCAGGCGCTGGAAACACCATATATTTT
CASSGSGAGNTIYF
>-|TRBV6-5|TRBJ1-2|-
TGTGCCAGCAGTTCCCCGGGAGGGGGGGCAAATGGCTACACCTTC
CASSSPGGGANGYTF
>-|TRBV6-1|TRBJ2-7|TRBD1
TGTGCCAGCAGTGAAAGGGCCGGGACAGGGGGTAAGACGGCTCGCTACGAGCAGTACTTC
CASSERAGTGGKTARYEQYF
>-|TRBV6-1|TRBJ1-1|TRBD1
TGTGCCAGCAGTTCAGGGGGCTGGAACACTGAAGCTTTCTTT
CASSSGGWNTEAFF
>-|TRBV5-4|TRBJ1-6|TRBD1
TGTGCCAGCAGCTTGGATCCCGCAGGGGGCAATTCACCCCTCCACTTT
CASSLDPAGGNSPLHF
>-|TRBV5-3|TRBJ2-4|TRBD1
TGTGCCAGAAGTACTACAGGGGAGAGGGCCAAAAACATTCAGTACTTC
CARSTTGERAKNIQYF
>-|TRBV28|TRBJ1-2|TRBD1
TGTGCCAGCAGTGGGGACAGGGGGTATGGCTACACCTTC
CASSGDRGYGYTF
>-|TRBV19|TRBJ2-1|-
TGTGCCAGTAGTTTTTTAAACAATGAGCAGTTCTTC
CASSFLNNEQFF
>once|TRBV7-8|TRBJ2-2|TRBD1
TGTGCCAGCAGCAAAGACAGGGTGAACACCGGGGAGCTGTTTTTT
CASSKDRVNTGELFF
>once|TRBV10-3|TRBJ2-7|-
TGTGCCATCAGTGTGTGGCAGGGGTACAACGAGCAGTACTTC
CAISVWQGYNEQYF
>once|TRBV5-1|TRBJ1-1|-
TGCGCCAGCAGCTCGGACAGAGAAGCTTTCTTT
CASSSDREAFF
>-|TRBV4-1|TRBJ1-4|TRBD1
TGCGCCAGCAGCCAGACAGGGGCTAGGAATGAAAAACTGTTTTTT
CASSQTGARNEKLFF
>-|TRBV7-2|TRBJ1-2|TRBD1
TGTGCCAGCAGCTTGCAACAGGGGTTGGACTATGGCTACACCTTC
CASSLQQGLDYGYTF
>-|TRBV6-1|TRBJ1-1|-
TGTGCCAGCAGTGAATGGTCCTCCGGGACAACGAACACTGAAGCTTTCTTT
CASSEWSSGTTNTEAFF
>-|TRBV29-1|TRBJ1-3|TRBD1
TGCAGCGTTGCCGCAGGGGGCACTGGAAACACCATATATTTT
CSVAAGGTGNTIYF
>-|TRBV11-2|TRBJ2-5|-
TGTGCCAGCAGCTCCCGGGCCCGCCAGGGGCGGAGGGAGACCCAGTACTTC
CASSSRARQGRRETQYF
>-|TRBV5-6|TRBJ2-1|TRBD2
TGTGCCAGCAGCTTGGAGCGCGGGAGTCTCTACAATGAGCAGTTCTTC
CASSLERGSLYNEQFF
>-|TRBV19|TRBJ1-3|TRBD1
TGTGCCAGTAGTATCGACAGGGGGCCTGGAAACACCATATATTTT
CASSIDRGPGNTIYF
>-|TRBV6-1|TRBJ2-3|-
TGTGCCAGCACCCGAGGGAAGGGTCTCACAGATACGCAGTATTTT
CASTRGKGLTDTQYF
>-|TRBV19|TRBJ2-7|TRBD1
TGTGCCAGTAGTTTGGACAGGTCCTACGAGCAGTACTTC
CASSLDRSYEQYF
>-|TRBV11-2|TRBJ2-1|TRBD1
TGTGCCAGCAGCCCAAGGGACAGGGGGCAATCTACCTCCTACAATGAGCAGTTCTTC
CASSPRDRGQSTSYNEQFF
>-|TRBV6-5|TRBJ1-2|-
TGTGCCAGCAAAAACGACATGAACTATGGCTACACCTTC
CASKNDMNYGYTF
>-|TRBV7-2|TRBJ2-1|TRBD2
TGTGCCAGCAGCAGGCAGCGGGGGGGATTATACAATGAGCAGTTCTTC
CASSRQRGGLYNEQFF
>-|TRBV28|TRBJ2-7|TRBD2
TGTGCCAGCAGTTTTCAGTCTAGCGGGAGCGGAAAGCAGTACTTC
CASSFQSSGSGKQYF
>once|TRBV28|TRBJ2-1|TRBD2
TGTGCCAGCAGTTCAACCACCGGACTAGCGGGTCACAATGAGCAGTTCTTC
CASSSTTGLAGHNEQFF
>-|TRBV2|TRBJ1-4|-
TGTGCCAGCAGTTTGATACAGTGGGAAAAACTGTTTTTT
CASSLIQWEKLFF
>-|TRBV27|TRBJ2-4|TRBD1
TGTGCCAGCAGTTATAGGGGGCAATCTCTAAAGGAGTACTTC
CASSYRGQSLKEYF
>-|TRBV27|TRBJ2-2|-
TGTGCCAGCAGTCTGGAGGGGGCACGTGGGGAGCTGTTTTTT
CASSLEGARGELFF
>-|TRBV19|TRBJ1-5|-
TGTGCCAGTAGTTTATGGGGGAGGGGGATGCATCAGCCCCAGCATTTT
CASSLWGRGMHQPQHF
>-|TRBV5-6|TRBJ2-1|TRBD2
TGTGCCAGCAGCTGGGCCGGGACTAGCGGGGGGAACAATGAGCAGTTCTTC
CASSWAGTSGGNNEQFF
>-|TRBV25-1|TRBJ2-7|TRBD2
TGTGCCAGCAGTGAAGGCGGGGGGCTATTCTACGAGCAGTACTTC
CASSEGGGLFYEQYF
>-|TRBV28|TRBJ2-1|TRBD2
TGTGCCAGCAGGCCGACTAGCGGGAGACCCTACAATGAGCAGTTCTTC
CASRPTSGRPYNEQFF
>-|TRBV19|TRBJ1-6|TRBD1
TGTGCCAGTATGCACAGGGGGCAGAATTCACCCCTCCACTTT
CASMHRGQNSPLHF
>-|TRBV7-9|TRBJ1-1|-
TGTGCCAGCAGCCTCCAACAGGGCGGGGGGACTGAAGCTTTCTTT
CASSLQQGGGTEAFF
>-|TRBV30|TRBJ2-3|-
TGTGCCTGGAGTGTATTAACAGGGACCCGCACAGATACGCAGTATTTT
CAWSVLTGTRTDTQYF